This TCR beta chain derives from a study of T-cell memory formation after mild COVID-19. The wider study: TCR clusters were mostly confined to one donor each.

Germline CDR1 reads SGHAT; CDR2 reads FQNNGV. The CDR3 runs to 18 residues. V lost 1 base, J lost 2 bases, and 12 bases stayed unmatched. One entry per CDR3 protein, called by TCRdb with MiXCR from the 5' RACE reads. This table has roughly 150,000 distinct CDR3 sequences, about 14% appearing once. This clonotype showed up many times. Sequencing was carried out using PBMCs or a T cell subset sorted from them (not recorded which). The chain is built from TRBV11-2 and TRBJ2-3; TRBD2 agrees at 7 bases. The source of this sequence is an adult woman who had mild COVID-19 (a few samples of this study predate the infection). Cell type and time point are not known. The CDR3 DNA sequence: TGTGCCAGCAGCTTAGGTTACGGAGGCGGGAGAGACACAGATACGCAGTATTTT. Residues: CASSLGYGGGRDTDTQYF.